The source of this TCR beta chain is a study of blood T cell repertoires in COVID-19. Study details: There were acute and convalescent COVID-19 samples, and they came from the United States, Italy and Spain. PBMCs, B-cell-depleted T cells, or T cells were the source of the cDNA or gDNA that made up the material.

The age range of participants was roughly 18 to 90 years, with residence in 20 to 25 US areas. In assigning cohorts, the study relied on participant-reported clinical history. Generated by immunoSEQ multiplex PCR, the TCRdb table keeps only in-frame clones and is missing some. The data hold about 430,000 clones, with around nine tenths observed a single time. From germline, CDR1 is SQVTM and CDR2 ANQGSEA. The CDR3 sequence is 13 residues long. Germline trimming cut 4 bases from V and 4 bases from J; bases unmatched to any gene: 1. Sequences were obtained from PBMCs or T cells enriched from blood (not recorded which). This chain uses TRBV29-1 with TRBJ2-1, with TRBD2 matching over 10 bases. The sequence was obtained from a young woman who had been exposed to COVID-19. CDR3 region: CSVAAGGYNEQFF. The CDR3 region has the DNA TGCAGCGTTGCAGCGGGAGGGTACAATGAGCAGTTCTTC.